Each of the 2 T cell receptor beta chains below was sequenced from the same sample in a study of neurological immune-mediated disorders (dated by TCRdb to between 2017 and 2020). To prepare the library, 5' RACE was applied. Sequenced using an Illumina HiSeq 2500. The public reads were quality trimmed at Q25 with fastp and then assembled into clones with MiXCR by TCRdb, keeping productive beta chains. When rows share a CDR3 protein, they turn into one entry using the most common DNA and genes. The sample data list under 75,000 distinct CDR3 sequences, and over 5% of these were observed just once. Together, the top ten hold roughly 5% of the sample. Sequencing was done on a sample of PBMCs. The receptors were gathered from a human donor with multiple sclerosis. The donor label of this sample is uncertain.

This clonotype was seen at least ten times. Compared with germline, one end of the junction differs, possibly owing to a read error. The chain recombines TRBV7-9 with TRBJ1-1, with a weak D call TRBD1 (6 bases). This CDR3 has 14 amino acids. Germline values: CDR1 SEHNR, CDR2 FQNEAQ (reference sequence). The CDR3 here is CASRLGGADTEAFF. The CDR3 DNA reads TGTGCCAGCAGGTTAGGGGGGGCGGACACTGAAGCTTTCTTT.

This clonotype was picked up many times. This sequence joins TRBV15 and TRBJ2-7, with D possibly TRBD1 on 5 matching bases. This CDR3 region has 14 residues. Trimming pared 0 bases from V and 1 base from J, leaving 7 bases between. Germline assignment: CDR1 LNHNV and CDR2 YYDKDF (reference sequence). The CDR3 sequence is CATSRDHRSYEQYF. The CDR3 region has the DNA TGTGCCACCAGCAGAGATCACAGGTCCTACGAGCAGTACTTC.